These T cell receptor beta chains were read from a single sample in a study of blood T cells in healthy people across ages. TCRdb fed the 5' RACE reads into MiXCR, producing one record per CDR3 protein. Of over 600,000 distinct CDR3 sequences in the sample, roughly 50% were seen once. Sequencing used blood. The receptor set was obtained from a man in his forties or fifties in good health. The CDR3 runs from the conserved cysteine through the conserved F or W. Fields, in order: clone size, V gene, J gene, D gene, CDR3 protein, CDR3 DNA. D genes are given only for firm matches. Not all rows give a size; the values are once, few, many and, for expanded clones, a class.

clone_size: once
v_call: TRBV13
j_call: TRBJ2-5
d_call: TRBD2
cdr3_aa: CASSLIAGSAEVRRKYQETQYF
cdr3_nt: TGTGCCAGCAGCTTAATAGCGGGGTCGGCCGAGGTAAGAAGAAAGTACCAAGAGACCCAGTACTTC

clone_size: few
v_call: TRBV5-1
j_call: TRBJ2-3
d_call: .
cdr3_aa: CASRVSGHTDTQYF
cdr3_nt: TGCGCCAGCAGAGTTAGCGGACACACAGATACGCAGTATTTT

clone_size: .
v_call: TRBV6-5
j_call: TRBJ2-5
d_call: .
cdr3_aa: CASYGQGWETQYF
cdr3_nt: TGTGCCAGTTACGGGCAGGGGTGGGAGACCCAGTACTTC

clone_size: few
v_call: TRBV2
j_call: TRBJ2-3
d_call: .
cdr3_aa: CASSGRAESTDTQYF
cdr3_nt: TGTGCCAGCAGTGGAAGAGCGGAGAGCACAGATACGCAGTATTTT

clone_size: few
v_call: TRBV4-3
j_call: TRBJ2-7
d_call: TRBD1
cdr3_aa: CASSQDRLGQGASYEQYF
cdr3_nt: TGCGCCAGCAGCCAAGATAGGTTAGGACAGGGGGCATCCTACGAGCAGTACTTC

clone_size: .
v_call: TRBV28
j_call: TRBJ1-2
d_call: .
cdr3_aa: CASSLKSRPDKSTNYGYTF
cdr3_nt: TGTGCCAGCAGCCTCAAATCTCGACCGGACAAATCTACTAACTATGGCTACACCTTC

clone_size: .
v_call: TRBV21-1
j_call: TRBJ2-7
d_call: .
cdr3_aa: CASSKGLVRLFRYEQYF
cdr3_nt: TGTGCCAGCAGCAAAGGACTCGTAAGGCTATTTAGGTACGAGCAGTACTTC

clone_size: few
v_call: TRBV12-3/TRBV12-4
j_call: TRBJ2-3
d_call: TRBD1
cdr3_aa: CASSFPETGPSTDTQYF
cdr3_nt: TGTGCCAGCAGTTTTCCTGAGACAGGGCCAAGCACAGATACGCAGTATTTT

clone_size: few
v_call: TRBV7-8
j_call: TRBJ2-7
d_call: .
cdr3_aa: CASSPVRTGSYEQYF
cdr3_nt: TGTGCCAGCAGCCCTGTCAGAACAGGATCCTACGAGCAGTACTTC

clone_size: .
v_call: TRBV5-4
j_call: TRBJ2-5
d_call: TRBD2
cdr3_aa: CASTRNSDGGETQYF
cdr3_nt: TGTGCCAGCACCCGAAATAGTGACGGGGGGGAGACCCAGTACTTC

clone_size: once
v_call: TRBV4-2
j_call: TRBJ2-7
d_call: TRBD2
cdr3_aa: CASSTSGSGYEQYF
cdr3_nt: TGTGCCAGCAGCACTAGCGGGAGCGGCTACGAGCAGTACTTC

clone_size: few
v_call: TRBV7-3
j_call: TRBJ1-1
d_call: .
cdr3_aa: CASSLERDTEAFF
cdr3_nt: TGTGCCAGCAGCTTAGAACGAGACACTGAAGCTTTCTTT

clone_size: .
v_call: TRBV9
j_call: TRBJ2-3
d_call: TRBD1
cdr3_aa: CASSVLTGVAADTQYF
cdr3_nt: TGTGCCAGCAGCGTACTAACAGGGGTGGCGGCAGATACGCAGTATTTT

clone_size: .
v_call: TRBV4-3
j_call: TRBJ1-5
d_call: .
cdr3_aa: CASSQGPGDEQPQHF
cdr3_nt: TGCGCCAGCAGCCAAGGTCCGGGGGACGAGCAGCCCCAGCATTTT

clone_size: few
v_call: TRBV7-9
j_call: TRBJ2-7
d_call: TRBD1
cdr3_aa: CAILRRQGSYEQYF
cdr3_nt: TGTGCCATCTTACGGAGACAGGGTTCCTACGAGCAGTACTTC

clone_size: .
v_call: TRBV27
j_call: TRBJ2-4
d_call: .
cdr3_aa: CASPTQTGAKNIQYF
cdr3_nt: TGTGCCAGCCCAACCCAGACAGGAGCCAAAAACATTCAGTACTTC

clone_size: few
v_call: TRBV4-2
j_call: TRBJ2-3
d_call: .
cdr3_aa: CASSQLRQSTDTQYF
cdr3_nt: TGTGCCAGCAGCCAATTACGGCAAAGCACAGATACGCAGTATTTT

clone_size: .
v_call: TRBV21-1
j_call: TRBJ2-1
d_call: .
cdr3_aa: CASSDVPNLGKKRNEQFF
cdr3_nt: TGTGCCAGCAGCGACGTCCCAAATCTGGGAAAAAAGCGCAATGAGCAGTTCTTC

clone_size: .
v_call: TRBV27
j_call: TRBJ2-6
d_call: .
cdr3_aa: CASAPAGTGANVLTF
cdr3_nt: TGTGCCAGCGCACCGGCGGGGACTGGGGCCAACGTCCTGACTTTC

clone_size: .
v_call: TRBV7-3
j_call: TRBJ2-6
d_call: .
cdr3_aa: CASSYQAGANVLTF
cdr3_nt: TGTGCCAGCAGCTACCAAGCTGGGGCCAACGTCCTGACTTTC

clone_size: .
v_call: TRBV30
j_call: TRBJ2-7
d_call: .
cdr3_aa: CAWSVSGAGEQYF
cdr3_nt: TGTGCCTGGAGTGTTTCCGGGGCGGGCGAGCAGTACTTC

clone_size: .
v_call: TRBV6-1
j_call: TRBJ2-5
d_call: TRBD2
cdr3_aa: CASSEALGLAGVRETQYF
cdr3_nt: TGTGCCAGCAGTGAAGCGCTGGGACTAGCGGGAGTACGGGAGACCCAGTACTTC

clone_size: .
v_call: TRBV4-1
j_call: TRBJ1-5
d_call: .
cdr3_aa: CASSQDTRAGTLSNQPQHF
cdr3_nt: TGCGCCAGCAGCCAAGATACGCGGGCAGGGACACTTAGCAATCAGCCCCAGCATTTT